The entry below describes one T cell receptor beta chain. The sample originates from a study of OX40 agonist ivuxolimab in advanced cancers. About the study: Three patients got partial responses; one had hepatocellular carcinoma and two had cutaneous melanoma.

This table comes from immunoSEQ multiplex PCR, and its TCRdb copy is limited to in-frame clones, with some not included. This sample has some 110,000 clones, with 90% found just once. Germline V gene data show CDR1 as SGHRS and CDR2 as YFSETQ. The germline V and J ends were trimmed by 0 bases and 8 bases, with 12 bases remaining between them. The CDR3 is 14 residues long. The sequencing here drew on CD4+ or CD8+ T cells sorted from blood, taken in a trial of the OX40 agonist ivuxolimab. This TCR came from an adult with an advanced solid tumor such as melanoma, head and neck, liver or kidney cancer. The V and J genes are TRBV5-1 and TRBJ2-1; D is perhaps TRBD1 or TRBD2 (5 bases each). The chain's CDR3 is CASSLARGEDEQFF. DNA of the CDR3: TGCGCCAGCAGCTTGGCAAGGGGAGAGGATGAGCAGTTCTTC. The variable domain in full, with the rest retrieved from reference TRBV5-1 and TRBJ2-1, is KAGVTQTPRYLIKTRGQQVTLSCSPISGHRSVSWYQQTPGQGLQFLFEYFSETQRNKGNFPGRFSGRQFSNSRSEMNVSTLELGDSALYLCASSLARGEDEQFFGPGTRLTVL.